These 24 T cell receptor beta chains were sequenced from one sample in a study of blood T cell repertoires in COVID-19. Sequencing was performed with immunoSEQ multiplex PCR; in TCRdb, only in-frame clones are kept and a portion is missing. This table has fewer than 100,000 clones, roughly 89% appearing once. The specimen was peripheral blood. These receptors originate from a woman between 45 and 60 years old in a cohort sampled during active COVID-19.

V is TRBV11-3 and J is TRBJ1-6; no definite D call. Trimming pared 5 bases from V and 6 bases from J, leaving 5 bases between. This CDR3 contains 12 residues. The V gene's germline CDR1 is SGHNT and CDR2 YENEEA. CDR3 region: CASSGANSPLHF. The CDR3 DNA sequence: TGTGCCAGCAGCGGAGCTAATTCACCCCTCCACTTT.

The chain has TRBV15 and TRBJ1-5, with a weak D call TRBD1 (5 bases). Per the germline V gene, CDR1 is LNHNV and CDR2 is YYDKDF (reference sequence). Trimming stripped 0 bases from V and 6 bases from J, with 18 bases between. CDR3 length: 17 residues. This CDR3 reads CATSRDMARVQGQPQHF. CDR3 coding DNA: TGTGCCACCAGCAGAGATATGGCCAGGGTACAAGGTCAGCCCCAGCATTTT.

V gene TRBV5-1 combines with J gene TRBJ2-5, with a tentative D call TRBD2 (5 bases). The V end lost 4 bases, the J end lost 3 bases, and 10 bases lay between the germline ends. The CDR3 length is 13 residues. Germline V gene data show CDR1 as SGHRS and CDR2 as YFSETQ. The CDR3 bases are TGCGCCAGCAGCAAACTAGTTGAAGAGACCCAGTACTTC. Protein: CASSKLVEETQYF.

This clone appeared once. The rearrangement links TRBV6-5 to TRBJ1-5; 7 bases line up with TRBD1. CDR3 length: 14 residues. Trimming at V came to 9 bases and at J to 4 bases, leaving 9 bases not matched to a gene. Germline assignment: CDR1 MNHEY and CDR2 SVGAGI. The CDR3 is CASSRQGRNQPQHF. In DNA, the CDR3 is TGTGCCAGTTCCCGACAGGGTAGGAATCAGCCCCAGCATTTT.

This chain links TRBV6-5 with TRBJ2-2, with D perhaps TRBD2 (5 bases). CDR1 is MNHEY and CDR2 is SVGAGI in the germline V gene. The V and J ends lost 7 bases and 0 bases respectively, with 12 bases between them. The length of the CDR3 is 15 residues. CDR3 amino acids: CASKRAAANTGELFF. The CDR3 region has the DNA TGTGCCAGCAAGAGGGCAGCCGCGAACACCGGGGAGCTGTTTTTT.

The chain combines TRBV29-1 with TRBJ2-7; 12 positions match TRBD2. The CDR3 is made up of 13 amino acids. Trimming removed 6 bases from V and 4 bases from J; junction bases left unmatched: 4. Germline assignment: CDR1 SQVTM and CDR2 ANQGSEA. This chain's CDR3 is CSVGLAGRYEQYF. CDR3 sequence (DNA): TGCAGCGTCGGACTAGCGGGAAGGTACGAGCAGTACTTC.

This sequence joins TRBV6-1 and TRBJ1-2, with TRBD1 matching over 7 bases. The CDR3 spans 18 residues. Germline lookup yields CDR1 MNHNS and CDR2 SASEGT. V was pared by 4 bases and J by 8 bases, with 22 bases of the junction left unmatched. The CDR3 nucleotides read TGTGCCAGCAGTGTATCCCGGGACAGAATTTTACTATCTCGGGGCTACACCTTC. Protein sequence: CASSVSRDRILLSRGYTF.

V is TRBV2 and J is TRBJ1-1; 8 bases align to TRBD1. V gave up 9 bases and J gave up 5 bases; unmatched junction bases: 8. The CDR3 consists of 13 residues. Germline V gives CDR1 SNHLY, CDR2 FYNNEI. CDR3 amino acids: CARGQGRGTEAFF. The CDR3 DNA reads as TGTGCCAGAGGACAGGGTCGGGGGACTGAAGCTTTCTTT. Together with reference TRBV2 and TRBJ1-1, the CDR3 gives the full variable domain: EPEVTQTPSHQVTQMGQEVILRCVPISNHLYFYWYRQILGQKVEFLVSFYNNEISEKSEIFDDQFSVERPDGSNFTLKIRSTKLEDSAMYFCARGQGRGTEAFFGQGTRLTVV.

This chain connects TRBV7-8 to TRBJ1-1; D possibly corresponds to TRBD1 (6 bases). V was trimmed by 5 bases and J by 11 bases, leaving 12 bases between them. This CDR3 comprises 11 residues. CDR1 and CDR2 from the germline V gene are SGHVS and FQNEAQ. The CDR3 bases are TGTGCCAGCAGCACAGGGCGGGGGGCTTTCTTT. Translation: CASSTGRGAFF.

The chain employs TRBV11-2 and TRBJ2-7; 9 bases match TRBD1. The junction had 16 bases not matched to a gene; V was cut back by 4 bases and J by 9 bases. Germline V gives CDR1 SGHAT, CDR2 FQNNGV. CDR3 length: 16 residues. The CDR3 loop reads CASSSGTGRPPFGQYF. CDR3 nucleotide sequence: TGTGCCAGCAGCTCCGGGACAGGGAGGCCGCCCTTTGGGCAGTACTTC. The entire variable domain, with the rest obtained from reference TRBV11-2 and TRBJ2-7, is as follows: EAGVAQSPRYKIIEKRQSVAFWCNPISGHATLYWYQQILGQGPKLLIQFQNNGVVDDSQLPKDRFSAERLKGVDSTLKIQPAKLEDSAVYLCASSSGTGRPPFGQYFGPGTRLTVT.

The chain carries TRBV5-1 and TRBJ2-7; TRBD1 matches at 8 bases. From germline, CDR1 is SGHRS and CDR2 YFSETQ. The V gene end was trimmed by 5 bases and the J gene end by 6 bases; junction bases not matched to a gene: 13. The CDR3 consists of 15 residues. CDR3 region: CASSPTGVPLREQYF. CDR3 nucleotides: TGCGCCAGCAGTCCGACAGGGGTTCCTCTTCGCGAGCAGTACTTC. Full variable domain (rest looked up from reference TRBV5-1 and TRBJ2-7): KAGVTQTPRYLIKTRGQQVTLSCSPISGHRSVSWYQQTPGQGLQFLFEYFSETQRNKGNFPGRFSGRQFSNSRSEMNVSTLELGDSALYLCASSPTGVPLREQYFGPGTRLTVT.

The chain carries TRBV19 and TRBJ1-5; TRBD1 matches at 9 bases. Germline assignment: CDR1 LNHDA and CDR2 SQIVND (reference sequence). V lost 4 bases and J lost 6; bases outside the gene matches: 7. CDR3 size: 15 residues. Written as DNA, the CDR3 is TGTGCCAGTAGTACAAGCGGGACAGGGATTCAGCCCCAGCATTTT. This sequence encodes CASSTSGTGIQPQHF.

The rearrangement uses TRBV7-2 and TRBJ2-3, with D perhaps TRBD2 (6 bases). The CDR3 consists of 14 residues. Between the trimmed V and J ends, which lost 3 bases and 0 bases, there was a span of 7 bases. CDR1 is SGHTA, CDR2 FQGNSA, per germline. The CDR3 loop is CASSFSGSTDTQYF. The CDR3 coding sequence is TGTGCCAGCAGCTTTAGCGGTAGCACAGATACGCAGTATTTT.

CDR3 loop: CASSPRGSNYGYTF. CDR3 bases: TGTGCCAGCAGCCCCAGGGGATCTAACTATGGCTACACCTTC. The chain is built from TRBV3-1 (or the pseudogene TRBV3-2) and TRBJ1-2; maybe TRBD1 (6 bases). Trimming pared 4 bases from V and 0 bases from J, leaving 9 bases between. CDR3 length: 14 amino acids. Germline assignment: CDR1 LGHDT and CDR2 YNNKEL (reference sequence).

The V call is TRBV5-6, the J call TRBJ1-6; D possibly corresponds to TRBD1 (6 bases). Germline loops: CDR1 SGHDT, CDR2 YYEEEE. The V end lost 0 bases, the J end lost 10 bases, and 11 bases lay between the germline ends. The CDR3 extends over 14 amino acids. The chain's CDR3 is CASSLGRGGSPLHF. The CDR3 DNA sequence: TGTGCCAGCAGCTTGGGCAGGGGCGGATCACCCCTCCACTTT. Full variable domain (rest looked up from reference TRBV5-6 and TRBJ1-6): DAGVTQSPTHLIKTRGQQVTLRCSPKSGHDTVSWYQQALGQGPQFIFQYYEEEERQRGNFPDRFSGHQFPNYSSELNVNALLLGDSALYLCASSLGRGGSPLHFGNGTRLTVT.

This chain uses TRBV30 with TRBJ2-2; D is unclear. Germline V lookup: CDR1 GTSNPN, CDR2 SVGIG (reference sequence). This CDR3 is 14 amino acids long. Deletions cut 3 bases from V and 4 bases from J, with 12 bases between. Written as DNA, the CDR3 is TGTGCCTGGAGCCTGGTCCCTATCACCGGGGAGCTGTTTTTT. Translated: CAWSLVPITGELFF.

The J gene is TRBJ1-6, the V gene TRBV28; a weak D match, TRBD1 (5 bases). V was trimmed by 1 base and J by 5 bases, leaving 15 bases between them. The length of the CDR3 is 17 residues. In germline, CDR1 is MDHEN, CDR2 SYDVKM. CDR3 region: CASSLFRQGGNNSPLHF. CDR3 DNA sequence: TGTGCCAGCAGTTTATTCCGGCAGGGTGGAAATAATTCACCCCTCCACTTT.

The V and J genes are TRBV24-1 and TRBJ1-2; 8 nucleotides match TRBD1. Germline-derived CDR1 and CDR2 are KGHDR and SFDVKD. This CDR3 comprises 14 residues. V trimming: 4 bases; J trimming: 8 bases; junction bases outside the gene matches: 8. The CDR3 loop is CATSDPGQGFGYTF. DNA of the CDR3: TGTGCCACCAGTGACCCCGGACAGGGTTTCGGCTACACCTTC.

This chain uses TRBV6-5 with TRBJ2-7; 7 nucleotides agree with TRBD1. The germline gives CDR1 MNHEY, CDR2 SVGAGI. CDR3 length equals 15 residues. V gave up 0 bases and J gave up 4 bases; unmatched junction bases: 6. This CDR3 is CASSYSQGKGYEQYF. The DNA for the CDR3 is TGTGCCAGCAGTTACTCACAGGGGAAGGGTTACGAGCAGTACTTC.

This sequence joins TRBV10-3 and TRBJ1-2; possible D gene TRBD1, 5 bases. V shed 10 bases and J shed 3 bases, with 15 bases lying between them. The CDR3 loop spans 13 amino acids. Germline lookup yields CDR1 ENHRY and CDR2 SYGVKD. CDR3 coding DNA: TGTGCCAGCAGGACGGGGGGTTACTATGGCTACACCTTC. Its translation: CASRTGGYYGYTF.

The chain is built from TRBV21-1 and TRBJ2-7; the D call of TRBD1 is as the table states it, not checked on the DNA. TRBV21-1 is reported as a pseudogene. The CDR3 contains 19 residues. The CDR3 DNA reads as TGTGCCAGCAGCAAATGTGTTTGGACACTTACTTCGGGCTACTACGAGCAGTACTTC. Translated: CASSKCVWTLTSGYYEQYF.

With regard to this clone: Germline is not matched at one junction end, which may reflect a read error. Other nucleotide sequences from this sample produce the same CDR3. This chain links TRBV11-3 with TRBJ1-3; no firm D call. The CDR3 length is 15 residues. Germline values: CDR1 SGHNT, CDR2 YENEEA. The CDR3 DNA reads as TGCGCCAGCAGCTTACGGTGGAGTGCAGGAAACACCATATATTTT. Translating it yields CASSLRWSAGNTIYF.

This CDR3 is CASSLGDRPSELFF. CDR3 bases: TGCGCCAGCAGCTTGGGGGACAGACCCTCGGAGCTGTTTTTT. The chain joins TRBV5-1 to TRBJ2-2, with 7 bases aligning to TRBD1. V shed 0 bases and J 10 bases; nucleotides not matched to a gene: 6. This CDR3 comprises 14 residues. Germline CDR1 reads SGHRS; CDR2 reads YFSETQ.

The chain couples TRBV2 to TRBJ2-7; 12 bases align to TRBD2. The J segment lost 5 bases and the V segment lost 7 bases, leaving 15 bases of the junction unmatched. The CDR3 covers 17 residues. Germline values: CDR1 SNHLY, CDR2 FYNNEI. CDR3 DNA: TGTGCCAGCAAAGTCGGACTAGCGGGATTTGGGGGGGACGAGCAGTACTTC. Translated: CASKVGLAGFGGDEQYF.